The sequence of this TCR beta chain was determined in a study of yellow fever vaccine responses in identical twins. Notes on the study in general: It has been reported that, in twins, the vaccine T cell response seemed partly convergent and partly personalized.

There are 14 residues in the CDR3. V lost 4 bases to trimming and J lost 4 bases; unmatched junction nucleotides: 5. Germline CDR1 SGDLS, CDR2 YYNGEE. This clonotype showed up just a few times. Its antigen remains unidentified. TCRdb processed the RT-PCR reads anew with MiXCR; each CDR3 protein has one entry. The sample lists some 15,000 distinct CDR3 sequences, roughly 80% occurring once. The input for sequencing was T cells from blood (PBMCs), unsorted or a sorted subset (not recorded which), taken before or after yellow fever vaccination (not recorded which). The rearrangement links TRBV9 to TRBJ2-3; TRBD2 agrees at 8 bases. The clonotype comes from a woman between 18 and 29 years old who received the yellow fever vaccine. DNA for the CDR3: TGTGCCAGCAGCCCGACTAGCGAGTCAGATACGCAGTATTTT. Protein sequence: CASSPTSESDTQYF.